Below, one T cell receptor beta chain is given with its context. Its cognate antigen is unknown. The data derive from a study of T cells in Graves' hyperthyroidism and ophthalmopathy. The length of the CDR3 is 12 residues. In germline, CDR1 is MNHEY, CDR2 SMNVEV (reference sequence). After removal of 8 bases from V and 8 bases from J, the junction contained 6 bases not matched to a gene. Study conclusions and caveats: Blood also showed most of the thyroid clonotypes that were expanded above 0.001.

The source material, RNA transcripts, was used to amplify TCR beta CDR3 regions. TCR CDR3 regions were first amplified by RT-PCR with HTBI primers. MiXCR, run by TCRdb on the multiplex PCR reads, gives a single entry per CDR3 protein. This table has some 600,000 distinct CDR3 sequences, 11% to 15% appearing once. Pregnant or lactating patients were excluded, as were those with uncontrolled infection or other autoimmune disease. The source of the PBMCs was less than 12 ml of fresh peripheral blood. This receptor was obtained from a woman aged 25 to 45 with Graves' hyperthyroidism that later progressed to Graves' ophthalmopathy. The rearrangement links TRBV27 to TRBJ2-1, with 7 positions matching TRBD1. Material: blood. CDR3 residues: CASDRVGYEQFF. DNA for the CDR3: TGTGCCAGCGACAGGGTGGGCTATGAGCAGTTCTTC.